These 10 T cell receptor beta chains share one sample of origin, sequenced in a study of OX40 agonist ivuxolimab in advanced cancers. Sequencing used immunoSEQ multiplex PCR; TCRdb keeps in-frame clones, though not all of them. The sample consists of roughly 65,000 clones, approximately 90% of them appearing once. This specimen was CD4+ or CD8+ T cells sorted from blood, taken in a trial of the OX40 agonist ivuxolimab. These receptors all come from an adult with an advanced solid tumor such as melanoma, head and neck, liver or kidney cancer.

The V and J genes are TRBV5-1 and TRBJ2-3; maybe TRBD1 (6 bases). Trimming removed 0 bases from V and 7 bases from J, with 15 bases in between. From germline, CDR1 is SGHRS and CDR2 YFSETQ. The CDR3 is 15 amino acids. DNA for the CDR3: TGCGCCAGCAGCTTGGTGCCAGGGGAGAGTTATACGCAGTATTTT. Protein product: CASSLVPGESYTQYF. Combining the CDR3 with reference TRBV5-1 and TRBJ2-3 gives the whole variable domain KAGVTQTPRYLIKTRGQQVTLSCSPISGHRSVSWYQQTPGQGLQFLFEYFSETQRNKGNFPGRFSGRQFSNSRSEMNVSTLELGDSALYLCASSLVPGESYTQYFGPGTRLTVL.

The chain links TRBV6-5 to TRBJ2-7; 8 bases are a match to TRBD2. Trimming cost V 5 bases and J 2 bases; bases outside gene matches: 2. The CDR3 has 13 residues. Germline loops: CDR1 MNHEY, CDR2 SVGAGI. The CDR3 loop is CASSRSGAYEQYF. The CDR3 nucleotides read TGTGCCAGCAGTCGTAGCGGGGCCTACGAGCAGTACTTC.

This chain links TRBV11-2 with TRBJ2-7; no firm D call. V gave up 5 bases and J gave up 4 bases, with 12 bases separating them. The CDR3 is 13 residues long. Germline V gene sequence: CDR1 SGHAT, CDR2 FQNNGV. The CDR3 coding sequence is TGTGCCAGCAGCGGTAGTAGGGTATACGAGCAGTACTTC. This sequence encodes CASSGSRVYEQYF. The complete variable domain, with remaining parts taken from reference TRBV11-2 and TRBJ2-7, reads EAGVAQSPRYKIIEKRQSVAFWCNPISGHATLYWYQQILGQGPKLLIQFQNNGVVDDSQLPKDRFSAERLKGVDSTLKIQPAKLEDSAVYLCASSGSRVYEQYFGPGTRLTVT.

The V gene is TRBV6-5, the J gene TRBJ2-1; 7 nucleotides line up with TRBD2. The CDR3 loop spans 11 amino acids. J gave up 12 bases and V 5 bases, and 4 bases lay outside the gene matches. CDR1 and CDR2 from the germline V gene are MNHEY and SVGAGI. CDR3 sequence: CASSDGLGQFF. CDR3 nucleotides: TGTGCCAGCAGTGATGGACTAGGGCAGTTCTTC.

CDR3 DNA sequence: TGTGCCAGCAGGACAAGGGGTAGCACAGATACGCAGTATTTT. This codes for CASRTRGSTDTQYF. The chain recombines TRBV5-6 with TRBJ2-3; a possible D gene is TRBD1 (5 bases). Between the trimmed V and J ends, which lost 5 bases and 0 bases, there was a span of 10 bases. The CDR3 has 14 amino acids. Germline CDR1 is SGHDT and CDR2 is YYEEEE.

The chain couples TRBV6-1 to TRBJ2-3; 10 bases line up with TRBD2. J was trimmed by 10 bases and V by 7 bases; bases with no gene match: 14. This CDR3 spans 15 amino acids. Germline-derived CDR1 and CDR2 are MNHNS and SASEGT. The CDR3 DNA reads TGTGCCAGCAAAGGACTAGCGGAACATAGGGGGCCGCAGTATTTT. Protein sequence: CASKGLAEHRGPQYF.

This clone has just a few counts. V gene TRBV4-1 combines with J gene TRBJ2-2, with D tentatively TRBD1 (6 bases). The CDR3 is 17 residues long. V dropped 4 bases and J dropped 0 bases, with 15 bases sitting between them. Germline V gene data show CDR1 as MGHRA and CDR2 as YSYEKL. CDR3 DNA sequence: TGCGCCAGCAGCCTCCAAGGACAGTTCGCGAACACCGGGGAGCTGTTTTTT. Its translation: CASSLQGQFANTGELFF.

V and J are TRBV6-1 and TRBJ1-1, with D uncertain. V shed 2 bases and J shed 11 bases, with 12 bases lying between them. This CDR3 comprises 12 residues. Germline loops: CDR1 MNHNS, CDR2 SASEGT. The CDR3 DNA is TGTGCCAGCAGTGAATATTCGTGGGATGCTTTCTTT. This translates into CASSEYSWDAFF.

The chain is built from TRBV14 and TRBJ2-1, with no clear D. Deletions cut 1 base from V and 0 bases from J, with 4 bases between. CDR1 is SGHDN and CDR2 is FVKESK in the germline V gene. CDR3 length: 14 amino acids. DNA of the CDR3: TGTGCCAGCAGCCAAGGGTACTCCTACAATGAGCAGTTCTTC. Protein: CASSQGYSYNEQFF.

This chain connects TRBV5-1 to TRBJ1-3; D unclear. The V end lost 0 bases, the J end lost 4 bases, and 5 bases lay between the germline ends. Germline V CDR1 and CDR2: SGHRS, YFSETQ. The CDR3 is 13 amino acids. CDR3 region: CASSLGWGNTIYF. CDR3 nucleotides: TGCGCCAGCAGCTTGGGCTGGGGAAACACCATATATTTT.